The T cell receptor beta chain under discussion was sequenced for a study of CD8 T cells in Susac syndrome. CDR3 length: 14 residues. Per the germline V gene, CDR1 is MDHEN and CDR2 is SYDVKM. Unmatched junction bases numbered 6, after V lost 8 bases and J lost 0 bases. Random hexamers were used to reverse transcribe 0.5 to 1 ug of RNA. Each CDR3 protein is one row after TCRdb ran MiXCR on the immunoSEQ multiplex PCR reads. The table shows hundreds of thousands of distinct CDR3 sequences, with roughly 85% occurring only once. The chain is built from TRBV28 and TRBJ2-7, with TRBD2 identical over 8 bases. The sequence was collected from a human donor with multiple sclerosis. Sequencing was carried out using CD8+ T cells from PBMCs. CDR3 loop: CASGTSGRSYEQYF. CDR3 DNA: TGTGCCAGCGGAACTAGCGGCCGCTCCTACGAGCAGTACTTC.